This T cell receptor beta chain was captured in a study of T-cell memory formation after mild COVID-19. Study-wide results and limits: Clonal second-wave expansions that peaked on day 37 had unconfirmed SARS-CoV-2 specificity. Clones shrinking between day 15 and 85 showed a balanced CD4/CD8 split, and those that grew later tilted toward CD4+.

The CDR3 runs 14 residues. The germline V gene encodes CDR1 DFQATT and CDR2 SNEGSKA (reference sequence). V trimming: 1 base; J trimming: 4 bases; junction bases outside the gene matches: 6. This clonotype has a count of ten or more. The antigen remains unidentified. Sample barcodes and UMIs were carried by the TCR alpha and TCR beta cDNA libraries that 5'RACE generated with constant-segment primers. TCRdb passed the 5' RACE reads through MiXCR, listing each CDR3 protein once. The data contain around 80,000 distinct CDR3 sequences, 9.5% to 15% of them singletons. The V and J genes are TRBV20-1 and TRBJ2-5, with 7 bases identical to TRBD2. The source is a young man who had mild COVID-19 (a few samples of this study predate the infection). Cell type and time point are not known. Sequenced material: PBMCs or a T cell subset sorted from them (not recorded which). The CDR3 coding sequence is TGCAGTGCTAGAGTTGGGAGGGTCACAGAGACCCAGTACTTC. Protein sequence: CSARVGRVTETQYF.